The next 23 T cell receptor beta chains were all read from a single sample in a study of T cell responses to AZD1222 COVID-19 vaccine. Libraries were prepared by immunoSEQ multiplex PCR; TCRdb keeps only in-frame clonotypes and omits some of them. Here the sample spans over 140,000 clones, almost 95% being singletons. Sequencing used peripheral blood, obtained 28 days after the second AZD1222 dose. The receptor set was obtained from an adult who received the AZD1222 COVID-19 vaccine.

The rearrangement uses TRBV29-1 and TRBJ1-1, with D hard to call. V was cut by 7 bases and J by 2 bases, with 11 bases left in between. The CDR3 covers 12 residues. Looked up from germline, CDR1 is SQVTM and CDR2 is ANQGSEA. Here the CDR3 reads CSASRQNTEAFF. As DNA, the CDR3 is TGCAGCGCTTCAAGACAAAACACTGAAGCTTTCTTT.

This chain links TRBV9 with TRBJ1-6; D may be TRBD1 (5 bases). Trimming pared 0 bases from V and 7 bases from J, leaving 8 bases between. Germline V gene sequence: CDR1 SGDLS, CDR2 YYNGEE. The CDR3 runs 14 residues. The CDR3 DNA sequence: TGTGCCAGCAGCGTAGTGGGGACGAATTCACCCCTCCACTTT. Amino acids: CASSVVGTNSPLHF.

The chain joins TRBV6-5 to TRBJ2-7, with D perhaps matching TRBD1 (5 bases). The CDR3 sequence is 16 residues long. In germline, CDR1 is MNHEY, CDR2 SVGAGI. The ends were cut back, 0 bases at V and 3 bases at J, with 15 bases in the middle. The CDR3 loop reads CASSYSFQGRNYEQYF. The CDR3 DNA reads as TGTGCCAGCAGTTACTCGTTCCAGGGAAGGAACTACGAGCAGTACTTC.

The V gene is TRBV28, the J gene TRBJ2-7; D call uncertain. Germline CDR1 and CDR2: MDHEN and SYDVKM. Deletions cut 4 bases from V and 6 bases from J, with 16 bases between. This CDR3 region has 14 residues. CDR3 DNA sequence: TGTGCCAGCAGTTCTTTACGACTCTCTCGCGAGCAGTACTTC. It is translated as CASSSLRLSREQYF. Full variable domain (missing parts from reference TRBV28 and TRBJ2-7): DVKVTQSSRYLVKRTGEKVFLECVQDMDHENMFWYRQDPGLGLRLIYFSYDVKMKEKGDIPEGYSVSREKKERFSLILESASTNQTSMYLCASSSLRLSREQYFGPGTRLTVT.

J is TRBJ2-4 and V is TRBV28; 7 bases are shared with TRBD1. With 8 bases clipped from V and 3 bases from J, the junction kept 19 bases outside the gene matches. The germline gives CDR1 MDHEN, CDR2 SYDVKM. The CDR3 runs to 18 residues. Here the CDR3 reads CASLGPVQGGVSKNIQYF. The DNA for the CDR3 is TGTGCCAGCTTGGGACCCGTTCAAGGGGGCGTGAGCAAAAACATTCAGTACTTC.

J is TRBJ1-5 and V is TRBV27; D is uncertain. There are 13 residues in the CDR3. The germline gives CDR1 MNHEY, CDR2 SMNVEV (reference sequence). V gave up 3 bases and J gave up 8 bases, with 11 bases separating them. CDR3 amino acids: CASSLGQKKPQHF. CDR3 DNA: TGTGCCAGCAGTTTGGGCCAGAAGAAGCCCCAGCATTTT.

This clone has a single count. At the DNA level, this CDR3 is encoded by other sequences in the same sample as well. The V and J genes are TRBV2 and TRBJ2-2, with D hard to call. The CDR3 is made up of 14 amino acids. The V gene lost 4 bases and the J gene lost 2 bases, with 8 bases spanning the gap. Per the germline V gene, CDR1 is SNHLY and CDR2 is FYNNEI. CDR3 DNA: TGTGCCAGCAGTGTAGACACAAACACCGGGGAGCTGTTTTTT. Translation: CASSVDTNTGELFF.

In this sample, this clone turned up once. The CDR3 spells CASTNGLNQETQYF. In DNA form, the CDR3 reads TGTGCCAGTACTAACGGACTGAACCAAGAGACCCAGTACTTC. The chain recombines TRBV6-5 with TRBJ2-5, with a possible D match to TRBD2 (5 bases). In germline, CDR1 is MNHEY, CDR2 SVGAGI. This CDR3 is built from 14 residues. Trimming removed 9 bases from V and 0 bases from J, with 14 bases in between.

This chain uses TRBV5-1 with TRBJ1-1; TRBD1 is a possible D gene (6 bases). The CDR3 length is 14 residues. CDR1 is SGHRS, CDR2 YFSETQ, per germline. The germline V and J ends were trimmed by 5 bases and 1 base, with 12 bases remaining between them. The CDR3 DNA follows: TGCGCCAGCAGTCCAAGAGGGGGGAACACTGAAGCTTTCTTT. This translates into CASSPRGGNTEAFF.

CDR3 DNA: TGTGCCAGCAGCCACAGGGTACAGCCCCAGCATTTT. Amino acids: CASSHRVQPQHF. V and J are TRBV9 and TRBJ1-5, with D maybe TRBD1 (6 bases). Germline assignment: CDR1 SGDLS and CDR2 YYNGEE. The CDR3 is 12 residues long. Trimming removed 4 bases at V and 7 bases at J, with 9 bases between.

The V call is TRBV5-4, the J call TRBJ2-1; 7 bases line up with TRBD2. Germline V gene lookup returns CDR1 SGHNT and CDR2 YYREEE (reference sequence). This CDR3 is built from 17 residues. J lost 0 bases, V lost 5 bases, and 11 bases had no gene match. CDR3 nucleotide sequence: TGTGCCAGCAGTCCTGTGAGGGGCGGGAGCTCCTACAATGAGCAGTTCTTC. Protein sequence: CASSPVRGGSSYNEQFF.

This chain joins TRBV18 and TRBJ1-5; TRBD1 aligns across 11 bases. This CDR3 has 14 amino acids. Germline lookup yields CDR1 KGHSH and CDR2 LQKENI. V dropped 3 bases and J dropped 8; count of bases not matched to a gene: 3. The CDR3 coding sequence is TGTGCCAGCTCACCTGGACAGGGGGCCAAGCCCCAGCATTTT. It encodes CASSPGQGAKPQHF.

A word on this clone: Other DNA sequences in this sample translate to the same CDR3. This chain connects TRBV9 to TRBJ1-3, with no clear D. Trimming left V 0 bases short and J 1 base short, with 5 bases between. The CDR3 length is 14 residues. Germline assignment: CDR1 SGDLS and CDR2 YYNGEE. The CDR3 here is CASSVEGSGNTIYF. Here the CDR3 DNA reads TGTGCCAGCAGCGTAGAAGGATCTGGAAACACCATATATTTT.

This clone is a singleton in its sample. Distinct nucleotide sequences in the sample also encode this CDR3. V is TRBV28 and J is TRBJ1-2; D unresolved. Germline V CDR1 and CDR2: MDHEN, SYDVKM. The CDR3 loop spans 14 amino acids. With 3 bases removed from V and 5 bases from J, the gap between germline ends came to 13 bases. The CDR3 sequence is CASSLPGTVYGYTF. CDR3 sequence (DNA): TGTGCCAGCAGTTTGCCCGGTACGGTGTATGGCTACACCTTC.

The chain's CDR3 is CASSPGRAEAFF. The CDR3 coding sequence is TGTGCCAGCTCACCAGGGAGGGCTGAAGCTTTCTTT. The chain joins TRBV18 to TRBJ1-1; no clear D. The CDR3 is made up of 12 amino acids. Germline V gene data show CDR1 as KGHSH and CDR2 as LQKENI. Deletions cut 2 bases from V and 6 bases from J, with 7 bases between.

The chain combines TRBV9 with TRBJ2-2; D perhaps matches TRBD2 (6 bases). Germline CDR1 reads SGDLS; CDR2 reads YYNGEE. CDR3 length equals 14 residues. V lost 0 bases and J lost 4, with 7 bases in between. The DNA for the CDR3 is TGTGCCAGCAGCGTAGATAGCGGCACCGGGGAGCTGTTTTTT. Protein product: CASSVDSGTGELFF.

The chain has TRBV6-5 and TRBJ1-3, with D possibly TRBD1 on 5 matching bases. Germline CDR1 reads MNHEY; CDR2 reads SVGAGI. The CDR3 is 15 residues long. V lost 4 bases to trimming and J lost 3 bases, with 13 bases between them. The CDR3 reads CASSSRGIDGNTIYF. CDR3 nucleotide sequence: TGTGCCAGCAGTTCCCGGGGGATCGATGGAAACACCATATATTTT.

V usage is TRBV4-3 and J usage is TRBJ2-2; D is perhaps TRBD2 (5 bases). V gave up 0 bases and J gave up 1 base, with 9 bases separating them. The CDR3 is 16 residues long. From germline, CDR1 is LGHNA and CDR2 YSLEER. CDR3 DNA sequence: TGCGCCAGCAGCCAAGATCTAGGAGGGAACACCGGGGAGCTGTTTTTT. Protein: CASSQDLGGNTGELFF.

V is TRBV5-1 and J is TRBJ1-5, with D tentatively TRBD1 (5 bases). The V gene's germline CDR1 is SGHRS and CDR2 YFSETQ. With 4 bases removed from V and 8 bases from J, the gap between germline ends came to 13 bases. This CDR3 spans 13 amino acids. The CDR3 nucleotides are TGCGCCAGCAGCCAGCAGGGTATGGAGCCCCAGCATTTT. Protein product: CASSQQGMEPQHF.

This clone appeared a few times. CDR3 amino acids: CASSQKTVANTEAFF. The CDR3 bases are TGTGCCAGCAGCCAAAAGACAGTTGCGAACACTGAAGCTTTCTTT. This chain links TRBV7-8 with TRBJ1-1; weak D call: TRBD1 (5 bases). This CDR3 is built from 15 residues. CDR1 and CDR2 from the germline V gene are SGHVS and FQNEAQ. V lost 5 bases, J lost 1 base, and 14 bases lay in between.

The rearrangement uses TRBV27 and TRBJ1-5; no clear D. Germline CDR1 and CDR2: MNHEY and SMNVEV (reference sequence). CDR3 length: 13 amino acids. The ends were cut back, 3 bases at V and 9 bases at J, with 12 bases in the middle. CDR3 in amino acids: CASSLTSRRPQHF. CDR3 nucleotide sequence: TGTGCCAGCAGTTTGACTTCGCGAAGGCCCCAGCATTTT.

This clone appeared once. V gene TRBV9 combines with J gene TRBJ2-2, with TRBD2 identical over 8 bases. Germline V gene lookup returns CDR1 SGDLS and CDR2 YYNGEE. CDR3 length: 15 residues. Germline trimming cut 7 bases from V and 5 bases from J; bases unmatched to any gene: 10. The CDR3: CASGESGSKTGELFF. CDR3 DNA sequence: TGTGCCAGCGGGGAAAGCGGGAGTAAAACCGGGGAGCTGTTTTTT.

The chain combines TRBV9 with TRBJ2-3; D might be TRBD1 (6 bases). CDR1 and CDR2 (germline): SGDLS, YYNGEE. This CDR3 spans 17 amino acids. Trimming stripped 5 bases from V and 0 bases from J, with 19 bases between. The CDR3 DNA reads TGTGCCAGCAGAGTCGGCCGGGACACGGCTAGCACAGATACGCAGTATTTT. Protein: CASRVGRDTASTDTQYF.